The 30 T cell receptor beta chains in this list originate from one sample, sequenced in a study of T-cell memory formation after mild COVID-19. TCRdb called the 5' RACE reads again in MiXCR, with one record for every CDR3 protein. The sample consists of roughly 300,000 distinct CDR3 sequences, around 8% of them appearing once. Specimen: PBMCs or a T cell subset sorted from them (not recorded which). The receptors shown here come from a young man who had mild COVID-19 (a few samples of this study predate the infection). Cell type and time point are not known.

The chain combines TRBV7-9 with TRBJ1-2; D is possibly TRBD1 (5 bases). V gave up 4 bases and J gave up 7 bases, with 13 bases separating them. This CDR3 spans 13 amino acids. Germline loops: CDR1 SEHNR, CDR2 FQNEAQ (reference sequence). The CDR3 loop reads CASSSAGLAGYTF. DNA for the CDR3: TGTGCCAGCAGCTCCGCAGGGTTGGCTGGCTACACCTTC.

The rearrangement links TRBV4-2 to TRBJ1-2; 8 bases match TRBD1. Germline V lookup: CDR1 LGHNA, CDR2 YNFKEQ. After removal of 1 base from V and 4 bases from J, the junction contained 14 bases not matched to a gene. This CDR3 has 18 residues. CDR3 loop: CASSQAERGGQEIYGYTF. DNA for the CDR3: TGTGCCAGCAGCCAAGCGGAGAGGGGGGGACAGGAGATCTATGGCTACACCTTC.

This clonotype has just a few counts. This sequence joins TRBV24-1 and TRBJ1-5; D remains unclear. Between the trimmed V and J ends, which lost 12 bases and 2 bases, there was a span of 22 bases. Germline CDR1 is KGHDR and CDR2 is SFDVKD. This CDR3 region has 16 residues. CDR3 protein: CAAHLLGPRGNQPQHF. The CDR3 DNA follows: TGTGCCGCCCACCTCCTCGGCCCTCGGGGCAATCAGCCCCAGCATTTT.

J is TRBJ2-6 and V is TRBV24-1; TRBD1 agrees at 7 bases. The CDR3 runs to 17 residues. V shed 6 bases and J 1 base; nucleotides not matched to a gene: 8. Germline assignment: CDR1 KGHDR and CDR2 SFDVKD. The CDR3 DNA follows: TGTGCCACCAGTCAGCGAGAGGGGGCGTCTGGGGCCAACGTCCTGACTTTC. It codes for CATSQREGASGANVLTF.

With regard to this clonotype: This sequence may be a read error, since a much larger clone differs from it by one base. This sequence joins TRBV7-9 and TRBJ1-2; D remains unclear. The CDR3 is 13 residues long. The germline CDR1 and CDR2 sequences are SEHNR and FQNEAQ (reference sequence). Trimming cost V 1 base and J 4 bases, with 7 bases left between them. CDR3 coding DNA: TGTGCCAGCAGCTTAGGGGGTACCTATGGCTACACCTTC. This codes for CASSLGGTYGYTF.

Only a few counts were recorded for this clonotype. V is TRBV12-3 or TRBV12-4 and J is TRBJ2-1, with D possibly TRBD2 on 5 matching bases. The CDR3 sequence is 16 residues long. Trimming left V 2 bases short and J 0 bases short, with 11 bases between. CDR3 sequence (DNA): TGTGCCAGCAGTTTACGAGTCGGAGGCTCCTACAATGAGCAGTTCTTC. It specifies CASSLRVGGSYNEQFF.

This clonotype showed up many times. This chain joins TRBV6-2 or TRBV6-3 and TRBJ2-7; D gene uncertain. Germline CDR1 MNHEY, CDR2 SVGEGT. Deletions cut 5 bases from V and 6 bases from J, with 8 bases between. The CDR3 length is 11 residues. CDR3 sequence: CASSPAREQYF. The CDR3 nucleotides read TGTGCCAGCAGTCCGGCGCGCGAGCAGTACTTC.

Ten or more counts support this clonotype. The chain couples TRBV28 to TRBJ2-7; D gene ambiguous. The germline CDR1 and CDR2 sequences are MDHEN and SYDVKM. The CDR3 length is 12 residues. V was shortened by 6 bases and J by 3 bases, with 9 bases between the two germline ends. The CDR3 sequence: CASSLSGYEQYV. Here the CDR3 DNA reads TGTGCCAGCAGCTTGTCAGGCTACGAGCAGTACGTC.

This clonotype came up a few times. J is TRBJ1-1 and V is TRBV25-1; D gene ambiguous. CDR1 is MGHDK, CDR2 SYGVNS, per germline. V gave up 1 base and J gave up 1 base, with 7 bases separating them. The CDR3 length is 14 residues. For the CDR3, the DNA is TGTGCCAGCAGTGAATGGGGAGCGAACACTGAAGCTTTCTTT. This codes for CASSEWGANTEAFF.

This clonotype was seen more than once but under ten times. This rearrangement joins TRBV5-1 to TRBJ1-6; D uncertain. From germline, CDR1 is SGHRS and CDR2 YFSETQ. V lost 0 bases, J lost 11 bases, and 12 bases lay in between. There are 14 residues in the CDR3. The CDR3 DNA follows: TGCGCCAGCAGCTTGGGTCCAGACCCAACACCCCTCCACTTT. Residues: CASSLGPDPTPLHF. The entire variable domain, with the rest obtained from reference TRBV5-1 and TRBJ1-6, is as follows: KAGVTQTPRYLIKTRGQQVTLSCSPISGHRSVSWYQQTPGQGLQFLFEYFSETQRNKGNFPGRFSGRQFSNSRSEMNVSTLELGDSALYLCASSLGPDPTPLHFGNGTRLTVT.

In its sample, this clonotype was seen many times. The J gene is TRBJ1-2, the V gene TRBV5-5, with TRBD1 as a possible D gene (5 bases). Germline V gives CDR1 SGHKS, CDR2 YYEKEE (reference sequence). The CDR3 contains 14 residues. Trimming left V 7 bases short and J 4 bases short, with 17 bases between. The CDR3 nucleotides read TGTGCCAGCGGGATGACAGCGAAAATCTATGGCTACACCTTC. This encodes CASGMTAKIYGYTF.

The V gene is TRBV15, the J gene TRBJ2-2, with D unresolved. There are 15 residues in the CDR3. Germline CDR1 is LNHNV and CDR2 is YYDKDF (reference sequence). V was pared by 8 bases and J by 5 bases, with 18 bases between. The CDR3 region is CATRNPSYNTGELFF. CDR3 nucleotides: TGTGCCACCCGCAACCCCTCCTACAATACCGGGGAGCTGTTTTTT.

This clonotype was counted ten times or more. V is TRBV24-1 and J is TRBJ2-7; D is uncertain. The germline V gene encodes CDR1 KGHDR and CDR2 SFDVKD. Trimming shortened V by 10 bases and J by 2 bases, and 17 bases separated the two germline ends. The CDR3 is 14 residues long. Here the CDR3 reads CATNPAERAYEQYF. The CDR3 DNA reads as TGTGCCACGAACCCGGCAGAAAGGGCCTACGAGCAGTACTTC.

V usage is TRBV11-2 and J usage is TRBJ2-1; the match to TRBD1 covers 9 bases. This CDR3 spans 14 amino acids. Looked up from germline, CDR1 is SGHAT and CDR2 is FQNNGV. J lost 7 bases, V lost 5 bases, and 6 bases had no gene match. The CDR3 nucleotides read TGTGCCAGCAGCCGGGGACAGGGATGGAATGAGCAGTTCTTC. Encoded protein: CASSRGQGWNEQFF.

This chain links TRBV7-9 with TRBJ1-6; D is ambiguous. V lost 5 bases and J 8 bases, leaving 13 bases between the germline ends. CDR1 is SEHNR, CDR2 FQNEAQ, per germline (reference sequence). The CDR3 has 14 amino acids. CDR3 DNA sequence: TGTGCCAGCAGCCCCATGGCCGACCATTCACCCCTCCACTTT. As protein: CASSPMADHSPLHF.

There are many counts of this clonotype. The CDR3 sequence: CASSVQGSTDTQYF. CDR3 sequence (DNA): TGTGCCAGCAGTGTCCAGGGGAGCACAGATACGCAGTATTTT. The J gene is TRBJ2-3, the V gene TRBV12-3 or TRBV12-4; D is possibly TRBD1 (6 bases). V lost 5 bases and J lost 0, with 9 bases in between. The CDR3 is 14 amino acids.

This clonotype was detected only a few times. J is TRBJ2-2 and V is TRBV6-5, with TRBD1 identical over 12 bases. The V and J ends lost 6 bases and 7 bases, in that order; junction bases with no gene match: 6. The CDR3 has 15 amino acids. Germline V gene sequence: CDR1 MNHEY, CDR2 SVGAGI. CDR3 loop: CASRPGQGAVGELFF. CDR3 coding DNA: TGTGCCAGCAGGCCGGGACAGGGGGCGGTCGGGGAGCTGTTTTTT.

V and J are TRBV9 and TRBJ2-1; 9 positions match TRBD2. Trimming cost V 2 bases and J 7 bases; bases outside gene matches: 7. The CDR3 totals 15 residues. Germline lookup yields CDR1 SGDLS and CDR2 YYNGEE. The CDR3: CASSVGRGGLNEQFF. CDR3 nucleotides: TGTGCCAGCAGCGTGGGGCGGGGGGGCTTGAATGAGCAGTTCTTC.

The CDR3 nucleotides are TGTGCCAGCAGCCAAGAGTTCCGGGGGGAGACCCAGTACTTC. This encodes CASSQEFRGETQYF. The chain links TRBV3-1 to TRBJ2-5; the D gene is possibly TRBD2 (6 bases). Germline CDR1 is LGHDT and CDR2 is YNNKEL (reference sequence). The length of the CDR3 is 14 residues. Trimming left V 0 bases short and J 5 bases short, with 10 bases between.

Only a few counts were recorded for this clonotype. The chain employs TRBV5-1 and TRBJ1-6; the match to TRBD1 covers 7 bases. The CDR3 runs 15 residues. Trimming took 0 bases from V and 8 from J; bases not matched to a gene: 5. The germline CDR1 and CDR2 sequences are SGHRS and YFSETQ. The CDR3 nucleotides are TGCGCCAGCAGCTTGGGGACAGGAGGGGATTCACCCCTCCACTTT. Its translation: CASSLGTGGDSPLHF.

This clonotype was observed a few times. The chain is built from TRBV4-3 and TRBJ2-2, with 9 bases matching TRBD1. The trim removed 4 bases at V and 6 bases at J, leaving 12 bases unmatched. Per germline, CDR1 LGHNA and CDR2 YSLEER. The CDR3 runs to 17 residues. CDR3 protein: CASSLRTGQGKAGELFF. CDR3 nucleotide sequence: TGCGCCAGCAGCCTTCGAACGGGACAGGGAAAGGCCGGGGAGCTGTTTTTT.

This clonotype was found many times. The CDR3 is CASSLAPGTGRYSPLHF. CDR3 coding DNA: TGCGCCAGCAGCTTGGCCCCTGGGACAGGGAGATATTCACCCCTCCACTTT. The chain links TRBV5-1 to TRBJ1-6; 9 bases map to TRBD1. Germline CDR1 SGHRS, CDR2 YFSETQ. The J segment lost 8 bases and the V segment lost 0 bases, leaving 9 bases of the junction unmatched. The CDR3 is made up of 17 amino acids.

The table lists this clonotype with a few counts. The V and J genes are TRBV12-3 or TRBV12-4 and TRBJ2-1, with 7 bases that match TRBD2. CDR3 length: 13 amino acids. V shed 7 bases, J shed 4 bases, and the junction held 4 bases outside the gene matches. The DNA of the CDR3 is TGTGCCAGCATCCCTAGCGGATACAATGAGCAGTTCTTC. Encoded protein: CASIPSGYNEQFF.

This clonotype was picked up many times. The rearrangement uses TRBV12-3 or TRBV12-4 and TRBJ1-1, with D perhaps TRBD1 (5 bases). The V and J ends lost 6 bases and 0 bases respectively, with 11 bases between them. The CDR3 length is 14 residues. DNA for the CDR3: TGTGCCAGCAGATTTCGGGGCGTGAACACTGAAGCTTTCTTT. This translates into CASRFRGVNTEAFF.

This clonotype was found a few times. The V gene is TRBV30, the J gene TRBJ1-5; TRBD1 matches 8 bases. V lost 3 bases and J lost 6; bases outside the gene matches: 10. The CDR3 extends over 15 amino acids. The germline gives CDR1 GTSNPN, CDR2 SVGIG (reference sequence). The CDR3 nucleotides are TGTGCCTGGAGGGAACAGGGGGTACCGAGTCAGCCCCAGCATTTT. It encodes CAWREQGVPSQPQHF.

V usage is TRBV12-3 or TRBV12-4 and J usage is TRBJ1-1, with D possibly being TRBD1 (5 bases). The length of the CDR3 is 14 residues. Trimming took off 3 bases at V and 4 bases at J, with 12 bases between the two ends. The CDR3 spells CASSFQGGGTEAFF. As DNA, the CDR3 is TGTGCCAGCAGTTTTCAGGGCGGGGGCACTGAAGCTTTCTTT.

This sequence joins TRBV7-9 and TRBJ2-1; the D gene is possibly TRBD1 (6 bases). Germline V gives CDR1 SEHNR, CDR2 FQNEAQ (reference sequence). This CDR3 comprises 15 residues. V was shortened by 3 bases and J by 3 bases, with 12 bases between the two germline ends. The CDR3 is CASSFRGLGYNEQFF. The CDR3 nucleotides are TGTGCCAGCAGCTTCAGGGGATTGGGCTACAATGAGCAGTTCTTC.

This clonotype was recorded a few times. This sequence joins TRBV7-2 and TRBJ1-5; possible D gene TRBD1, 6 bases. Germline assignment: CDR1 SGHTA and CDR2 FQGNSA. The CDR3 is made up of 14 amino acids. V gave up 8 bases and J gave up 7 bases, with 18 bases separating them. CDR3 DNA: TGTGCCAGCGGCCGATGGGGGGCCGGGCAGCCCCAGCATTTT. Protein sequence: CASGRWGAGQPQHF.

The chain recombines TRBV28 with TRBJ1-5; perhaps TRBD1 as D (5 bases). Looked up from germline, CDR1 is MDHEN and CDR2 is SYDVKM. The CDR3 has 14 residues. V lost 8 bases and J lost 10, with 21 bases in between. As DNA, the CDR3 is TGTGCCAGCGACACAATCAGGGTAATCAACCCCCAGCATTTT. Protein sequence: CASDTIRVINPQHF.

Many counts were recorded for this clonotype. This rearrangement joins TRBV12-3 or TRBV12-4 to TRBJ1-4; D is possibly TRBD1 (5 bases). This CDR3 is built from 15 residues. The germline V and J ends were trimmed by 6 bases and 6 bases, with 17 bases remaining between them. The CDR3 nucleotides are TGTGCCAGCAGGGCCAGCAGGGTCGGGGATGAAAAACTGTTTTTT. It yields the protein CASRASRVGDEKLFF.